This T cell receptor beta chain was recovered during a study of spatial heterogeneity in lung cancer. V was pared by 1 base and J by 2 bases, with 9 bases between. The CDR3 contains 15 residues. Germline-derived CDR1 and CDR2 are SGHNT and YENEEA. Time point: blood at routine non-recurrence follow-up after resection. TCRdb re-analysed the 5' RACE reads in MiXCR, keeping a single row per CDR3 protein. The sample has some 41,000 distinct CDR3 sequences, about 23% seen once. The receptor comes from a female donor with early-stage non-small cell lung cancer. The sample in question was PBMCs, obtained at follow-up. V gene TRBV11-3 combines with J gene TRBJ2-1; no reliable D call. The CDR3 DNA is TGTGCCAGCAGCTTAGGTAGTTTCACCTACAATGAGCAGTTCTTC. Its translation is CASSLGSFTYNEQFF.